Given below is one TCR beta chain in context. Its binding antigen is unknown. Base qualities were left out, and no much larger clone turns up one base away. The record originates from a study of glioma-infiltrating T cells after dendritic cell vaccination (TCRdb year 2016). About the full investigation: A cohort of roughly 15 glioblastoma patients from Phase I and II dendritic cell vaccination trials was included, of whom 9 were newly diagnosed and 6 had recurrent disease. Patients received autologous tumor lysate-pulsed dendritic cell vaccination between the early 2000s and the early 2010s. The vaccine was prepared from monocyte-derived dendritic cells that were cultured for 6 to 7 days with IL-4 and GM-CSF and then pulsed overnight with autologous tumor lysate. Patients received three intradermal dendritic cell vaccine injections at biweekly intervals in the arm below the axilla. Deep sequencing of TCR beta CDR3 regions was used to quantify tumor-infiltrating lymphocyte content and compare tumor and blood repertoires in dendritic cell-vaccinated glioblastoma patients. Survival after dendritic cell vaccination was correlated with TCR sequencing metrics such as TIL content and the overlap between tumor and blood repertoires. General study outcomes and caveats: Higher estimated pretreatment TIL content predicted longer time to progression and overall survival after dendritic cell vaccination. The response model built on TCR overlap across three groups was characterized as speculative, with prospective validation still needed. No direct relationship between TCR clonality and survival was found, suggesting a diverse polyclonal response may matter. The cohort was small and heterogeneous, with few patients having full blood and tumor sets and even fewer initial-recurrent tumor pairs.

CDR1 and CDR2 are drawn from the germline V gene: LGHNT, FRNRAP. The CDR3 measures 15 amino acids from cysteine to phenylalanine. The entry retains the CDR3 DNA only, 45 bases that are in frame from base 1. The trim is 3 bases for V and 5 bases for J, with a gap of 16 bases between the germline ends. Patients were selected on the basis of adequate residual fresh-frozen tumor tissue and more than two years of available survival data. Molecular status otherwise varied across the glioblastoma patients, but none of them carried an isocitrate dehydrogenase mutation. PBMC were collected before vaccination, two weeks after the third vaccination, and at tumor progression when it occurred. The Qiagen DNeasy Blood extraction Kit was used for extraction of genomic DNA. TCRB CDR3 regions were amplified from about 2 ug genomic DNA, or all available DNA if less, using the immunoSEQ assay. Multiplex PCR used 60 forward primers for TCR V beta segments and 13 reverse primers for J beta segments. Synthetic control templates were spiked into each sample at limiting dilution to estimate reads per starting template. Sequencing produced 87 bp reads on the Illumina HiSeq System. The authors processed their data as follows. PCR and sequencing errors were removed by merging closely related sequences with a nearest neighbor algorithm. TCR overlap was measured as the percentage of unique tumor TCR beta sequences also present in the same patient's peripheral blood. TCRdb obtained this table from immuneACCESS and retained in-frame rearrangements with V and J assigned. These tables miss some clones; where compared with another copy, unresolved V genes account for less than half of the shortfall, and the remainder is unexplained. The V and J calls and clone size were taken over from that table, and D and trimming were inferred from the DNA. The sample data list just over 95,000 clones, and 75% to 85% of these were observed just once. The ten largest account for 5.5% to 7% of the sample.

The origin of this receptor is a human donor with glioblastoma. The chain uses TRBV12-5 and TRBJ1-1; the D gene cannot be resolved reliably. The sequenced sample was blood, obtained before dendritic cell vaccination. The bases are TGTGCTAGTGGTTTCACCCTGGGAGATTGGACTGAAGCTTTCTTT. The resulting protein is CASGFTLGDWTEAFF.